Given below is one TCR beta chain in context. Its antigen is not known. The CDR3 length is 14 residues. Per the germline V gene, CDR1 is SEHNR and CDR2 is FQNEAQ (reference sequence). The data belong to a study of CXCR3-negative and CXCR3-positive naive CD8 T cells. Study conclusions and caveats: Comparably high diversity was seen in both naive subsets, and much lower diversity in memory CD8+ cells. TRB CDR3s were more hydrophobic in CXCR3-positive than in CXCR3-negative naive cells.

5' RACE that incorporated UMI labels was used to prepare the TRB cDNA libraries. From its re-call of the 5' RACE reads, TCRdb lists each CDR3 protein once, without DNA. This sample contains approximately 96,000 distinct CDR3 sequences. Sequencing used naive CXCR3+ CD8+ T cells from blood. The subset here: CD45RO-CCR7+CD27+CD95- naive CD8+ T cells expressing CXCR3 (TNR3+). The receptor's source is a human donor in good health. Some clones in this sample may be carry-over from other donors' samples. The gene calls are TRBV7-9 and TRBJ2-5; TCRdb's assignment of TRBD1 cannot be checked, as there is no DNA. The CDR3 protein is CASILTGSQETQYF.